The TCR beta chain under discussion was sequenced for a study of Graves' ophthalmopathy and Graves' hyperthyroidism. General observations from the study: Among thyroid clonotypes expanded above 0.001 frequency, most also appeared in blood. With a specificity of 72.22% and a sensitivity of 70.59%, the model predicted ophthalmopathy progression.

Germline CDR1 is SGHTA and CDR2 is FQGNSA. After removal of 0 bases from V and 5 bases from J, the junction contained 5 bases not matched to a gene. This CDR3 spans 15 amino acids. Using RNA transcripts, the TCR beta CDR3 regions were amplified. RT-PCR was first run with HTBI primers, then multiplex PCR in a second round. TCRdb re-called the multiplex PCR reads with MiXCR, one entry per CDR3 protein. The data show about half a million distinct CDR3 sequences, with 13% to 15% seen just once and more than 8.5% held by the top ten. This clonotype was detected many times. The antigen remains undetermined. Ophthalmopathic donors had moderate-to-severe activity, CAS ≥3 and NOSPECS ≥4, with disease that had lasted under 3 months. Other autoimmune diseases, uncontrolled infections, pregnancy or lactation led to the exclusion of patients.

The chain links TRBV7-2 to TRBJ2-7; 9 bases map to TRBD1. This receptor was identified in a woman in her 30s with Graves' ophthalmopathy. Sequenced material: blood. The CDR3 coding sequence is TGTGCCAGCAGCTTAGCCGACAGGGGGATCGACGAGCAGTACTTC. It specifies CASSLADRGIDEQYF.